This is a list of T cell receptor beta chains from one sample in a study of T cells in Graves' hyperthyroidism and ophthalmopathy. A single record per CDR3 protein comes from TCRdb applying MiXCR to the multiplex PCR reads. The table records approximately 400,000 distinct CDR3 sequences, 15% to 18% of them present only once. Material: blood. These receptors originate from a young woman with Graves' hyperthyroidism. CDR3s include the opening cysteine and the closing phenylalanine or tryptophan. The D gene is left open where the match is weak. The size field is filled for only some rows; it gives once, few, many or a size class.

v_call	clone_size	d_call	j_call	cdr3_aa	cdr3_nt
TRBV5-1	many	-	TRBJ1-2	CASSLNGGVDGYTF	TGCGCCAGCAGCTTGAATGGGGGGGTCGACGGCTACACCTTC
TRBV2	many	-	TRBJ2-5	CASKGGGAAKETQYF	TGTGCCAGCAAGGGCGGCGGAGCCGCTAAAGAGACCCAGTACTTC
TRBV28	few	-	TRBJ1-2	CASSLAGPKGYTF	TGTGCCAGCAGTTTGGCAGGCCCTAAGGGCTACACCTTC
TRBV7-8	many	TRBD1	TRBJ1-1	CASSLGDRPGAFF	TGTGCCAGCAGCTTAGGGGACAGACCTGGAGCTTTCTTT
TRBV12-3/TRBV12-4	few	-	TRBJ1-1	CASSLMLSTEAFF	TGTGCCAGCAGTTTAATGCTAAGCACTGAAGCTTTCTTT
TRBV7-2	many	TRBD2	TRBJ2-1	CASSTGLDNEQFF	TGTGCCAGCAGCACGGGACTAGACAATGAGCAGTTCTTC
TRBV27	many	-	TRBJ2-3	CASSLFGEAKPTDTQYF	TGTGCCAGCAGTTTATTCGGGGAGGCCAAGCCCACAGATACGCAGTATTTT
TRBV12-5	-	-	TRBJ2-7	CASGSPLGEQYF	TGTGCTAGTGGTTCCCCGCTGGGCGAGCAGTACTTC
TRBV25-1	few	-	TRBJ1-1	CASIMGQEAFF	TGTGCCAGCATTATGGGCCAGGAAGCTTTCTTT
TRBV5-1	-	-	TRBJ2-7	CASSLVPPYEQYF	TGCGCCAGCAGCTTGGTCCCCCCCTACGAGCAGTACTTC
TRBV19	few	-	TRBJ2-1	CASSPGFYNEQFF	TGTGCCAGTAGTCCAGGGTTCTACAATGAGCAGTTCTTC
TRBV6-2/TRBV6-3	many	TRBD2	TRBJ2-1	CASCPPGTIDNEQFF	TGTGCCAGCTGTCCTCCCGGGACTATAGACAATGAGCAGTTCTTC
TRBV5-1	many	-	TRBJ2-1	CASSLELPSYNEQFF	TGCGCCAGCAGCTTAGAACTACCCTCCTACAATGAGCAGTTCTTC
TRBV5-4	-	TRBD2	TRBJ2-1	CASSLGASGGNNEQFF	TGTGCCAGCAGCTTGGGGGCTAGCGGGGGGAACAATGAGCAGTTCTTC
TRBV12-3/TRBV12-4	many	TRBD2	TRBJ2-1	CASSSRRASGYNEQFF	TGTGCCAGCAGTTCACGGAGGGCTAGCGGGTACAATGAGCAGTTCTTC
TRBV19	few	-	TRBJ1-5	CASSRDRRGQPQHF	TGTGCCAGTAGTCGCGACAGGAGGGGTCAGCCCCAGCATTTT
TRBV10-2	many	TRBD2	TRBJ2-7	CASTAGESYEQYF	TGCGCCAGCACGGCGGGGGAATCTTACGAGCAGTACTTC
TRBV4-1	few	TRBD1	TRBJ1-1	CASSQPRDRVWAEAFF	TGCGCCAGCAGCCAACCGAGGGACAGGGTGTGGGCTGAAGCTTTCTTT
TRBV20-1	-	TRBD2	TRBJ2-1	CSARGLAGGPTYNEQFF	TGCAGTGCTAGAGGGCTAGCGGGGGGGCCGACCTACAATGAGCAGTTCTTC
TRBV5-6	-	-	TRBJ2-5	CASSFMGTIQETQYF	TGTGCCAGCAGCTTTATGGGAACCATACAAGAGACCCAGTACTTC
TRBV20-1	many	-	TRBJ1-1	CSARDRRDRSVLNTEAFF	TGCAGTGCTAGAGATAGGCGGGATAGATCGGTACTTAACACTGAAGCTTTCTTT
TRBV28	many	TRBD2	TRBJ2-4	CASIPWGGGQNIQYF	TGTGCCAGCATCCCCTGGGGGGGAGGCCAAAACATTCAGTACTTC
TRBV7-2	many	TRBD2	TRBJ2-3	CASSSAGSSDTQYF	TGTGCCAGCAGCTCAGCGGGGAGCTCAGATACGCAGTATTTT
TRBV20-1	-	-	TRBJ2-2	CSARDKGGPGELFF	TGCAGTGCTAGAGATAAGGGTGGGCCCGGGGAGCTGTTTTTT
TRBV10-3	-	TRBD1	TRBJ2-5	CAIWPGGIETQYF	TGTGCCATCTGGCCAGGGGGCATTGAGACCCAGTACTTC
TRBV6-1	-	TRBD1	TRBJ2-7	CASRTRTGHLYEQYF	TGTGCCAGCAGAACTCGGACAGGCCACCTCTACGAGCAGTACTTC
TRBV20-1	few	TRBD2	TRBJ2-3	CSASRTSITDTQYF	TGCAGTGCTAGCCGGACTAGCATCACAGATACGCAGTATTTT
TRBV18	many	-	TRBJ1-5	CASSPTVSNQPQHF	TGTGCCAGCTCGCCGACGGTTAGCAATCAGCCCCAGCATTTT
TRBV6-1	many	TRBD2	TRBJ2-7	CASSEAPGLAGGPGDEQYF	TGTGCCAGCAGTGAAGCTCCCGGACTAGCGGGAGGGCCGGGGGACGAGCAGTACTTC
TRBV12-3/TRBV12-4	many	-	TRBJ1-1	CASSLDPGKNTEAFF	TGTGCCAGCAGTTTAGATCCGGGCAAGAACACTGAAGCTTTCTTT
TRBV11-3	few	TRBD1	TRBJ1-5	CASSPRTGIRQPQHF	TGTGCCAGCAGCCCTCGGACAGGGATACGGCAGCCCCAGCATTTT
TRBV3-1	-	-	TRBJ1-1	CASSRQDGEAFF	TGTGCCAGCAGCCGCCAGGACGGTGAAGCTTTCTTT
TRBV5-1	few	TRBD2	TRBJ2-5	CASSLELSGALQETQYF	TGCGCCAGCAGCTTGGAGCTTAGCGGGGCCCTCCAAGAGACCCAGTACTTC
TRBV5-5	few	-	TRBJ1-6	CASSTRTENSPLHF	TGTGCCAGCAGCACCAGGACAGAAAATTCACCCCTCCACTTT
TRBV3-1	many	TRBD2	TRBJ2-3	CASSQAGTSGDTQYF	TGTGCCAGCAGCCAAGCCGGGACTAGCGGAGATACGCAGTATTTT
TRBV5-6	many	-	TRBJ2-4	CASSWSLGGGEMTKNIQYF	TGTGCCAGCAGCTGGTCCCTAGGGGGAGGGGAAATGACCAAAAACATTCAGTACTTC
TRBV5-1	-	-	TRBJ1-5	CASSLGQGDGNQPQHF	TGCGCCAGCAGCTTGGGGCAGGGAGACGGCAATCAGCCCCAGCATTTT
TRBV6-2/TRBV6-3	-	TRBD1	TRBJ1-1	CASTLRGQGAGTEAFF	TGTGCCAGCACCCTTCGAGGTCAGGGGGCAGGTACTGAAGCTTTCTTT
TRBV4-1	few	TRBD2	TRBJ2-5	CASSPGLAGAKYQETQYF	TGCGCCAGCAGCCCGGGACTAGCGGGGGCGAAGTACCAAGAGACCCAGTACTTC
TRBV20-1	many	TRBD1	TRBJ1-6	CSARGLSGTGSNSPLHF	TGCAGTGCTAGAGGTCTATCCGGGACAGGGTCTAATTCACCCCTCCACTTT
TRBV6-2/TRBV6-3	many	TRBD1	TRBJ1-1	CASIQDRGTEAFF	TGTGCCAGCATCCAGGACAGGGGGACTGAAGCTTTCTTT